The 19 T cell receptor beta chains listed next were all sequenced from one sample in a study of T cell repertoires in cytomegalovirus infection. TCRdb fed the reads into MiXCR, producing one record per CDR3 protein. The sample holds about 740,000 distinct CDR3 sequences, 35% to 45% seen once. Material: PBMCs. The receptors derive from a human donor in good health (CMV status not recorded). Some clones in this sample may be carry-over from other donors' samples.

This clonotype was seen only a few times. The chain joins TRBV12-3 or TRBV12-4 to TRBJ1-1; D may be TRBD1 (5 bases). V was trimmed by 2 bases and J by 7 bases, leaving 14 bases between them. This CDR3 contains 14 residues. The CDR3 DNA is TGTGCCAGCAGTTTACAGGGCCTAGGGAGTGAAGCTTTCTTT. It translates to CASSLQGLGSEAFF.

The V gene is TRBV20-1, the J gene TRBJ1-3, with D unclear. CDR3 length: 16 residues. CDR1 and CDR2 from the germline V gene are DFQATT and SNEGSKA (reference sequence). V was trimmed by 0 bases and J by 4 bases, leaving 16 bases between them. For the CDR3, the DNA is TGCAGTGCTAGAGATTCTGCTCTTCGTTCCGGAAACACCATATATTTT. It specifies CSARDSALRSGNTIYF.

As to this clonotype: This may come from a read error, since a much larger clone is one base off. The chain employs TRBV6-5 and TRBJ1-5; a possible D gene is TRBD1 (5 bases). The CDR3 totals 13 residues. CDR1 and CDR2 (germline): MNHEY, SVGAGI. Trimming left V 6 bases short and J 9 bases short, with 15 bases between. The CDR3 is CASSRDGSAPQHF. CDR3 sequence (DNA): TGTGCCAGCAGCCGGGACGGCAGTGCGCCCCAGCATTTT.

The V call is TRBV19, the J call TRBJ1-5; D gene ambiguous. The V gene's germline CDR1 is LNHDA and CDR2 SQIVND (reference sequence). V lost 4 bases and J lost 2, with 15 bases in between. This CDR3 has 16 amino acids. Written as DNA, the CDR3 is TGTGCCAGTAGTACCCCAGATGGGAGGCGCAATCAGCCCCAGCATTTT. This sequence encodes CASSTPDGRRNQPQHF.

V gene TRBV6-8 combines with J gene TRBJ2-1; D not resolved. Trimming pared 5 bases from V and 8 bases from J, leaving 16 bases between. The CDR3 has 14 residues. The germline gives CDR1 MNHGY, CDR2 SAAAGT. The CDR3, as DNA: TGTGCCAGCAGTGCCGCCTTCGATTGGGATGAGCAGTTCTTC. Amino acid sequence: CASSAAFDWDEQFF.

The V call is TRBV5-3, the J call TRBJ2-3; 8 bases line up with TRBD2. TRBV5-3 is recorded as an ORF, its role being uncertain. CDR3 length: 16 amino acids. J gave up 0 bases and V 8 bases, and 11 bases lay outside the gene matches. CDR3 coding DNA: TGTGCCAGCAGTGGTGATAGCGGGATTAGCACAGATACGCAGTATTTT. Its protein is CASSGDSGISTDTQYF.

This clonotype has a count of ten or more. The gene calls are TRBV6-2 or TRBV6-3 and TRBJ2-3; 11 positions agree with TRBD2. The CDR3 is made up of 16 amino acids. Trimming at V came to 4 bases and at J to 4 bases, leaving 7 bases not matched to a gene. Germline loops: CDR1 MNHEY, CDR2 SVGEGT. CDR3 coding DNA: TGTGCCAGCAGTTCATTCGCTAGCGGGGGGTCAGATACGCAGTATTTT. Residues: CASSSFASGGSDTQYF.

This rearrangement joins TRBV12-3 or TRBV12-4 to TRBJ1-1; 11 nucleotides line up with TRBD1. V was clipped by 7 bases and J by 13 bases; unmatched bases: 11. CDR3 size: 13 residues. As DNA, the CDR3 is TGTGCCAGCACCCAGGGACAGGGGGGTTTGGGTTTCTTT. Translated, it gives CASTQGQGGLGFF.

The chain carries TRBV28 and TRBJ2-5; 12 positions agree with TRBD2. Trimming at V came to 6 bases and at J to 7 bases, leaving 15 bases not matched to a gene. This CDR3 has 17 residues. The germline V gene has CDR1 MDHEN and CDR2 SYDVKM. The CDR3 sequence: CASSFSGLAGGGGTQYF. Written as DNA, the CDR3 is TGTGCCAGCAGCTTCTCGGGACTAGCGGGCGGAGGGGGGACCCAGTACTTC.

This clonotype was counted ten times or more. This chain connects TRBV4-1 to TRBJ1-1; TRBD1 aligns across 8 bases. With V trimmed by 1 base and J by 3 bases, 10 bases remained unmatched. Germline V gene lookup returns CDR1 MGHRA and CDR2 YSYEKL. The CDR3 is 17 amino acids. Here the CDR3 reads CASSQVRRQGSYTEAFF. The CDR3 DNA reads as TGCGCCAGCAGCCAAGTGAGGCGACAGGGGAGCTACACTGAAGCTTTCTTT.

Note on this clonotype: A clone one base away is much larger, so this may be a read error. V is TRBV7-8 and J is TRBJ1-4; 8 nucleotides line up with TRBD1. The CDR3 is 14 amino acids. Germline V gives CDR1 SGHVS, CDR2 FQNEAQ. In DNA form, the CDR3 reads TGTACCAGCAGCTGGGACAGGAGGGAGGAAAAACTGTTTTTT. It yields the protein CTSSWDRREEKLFF.

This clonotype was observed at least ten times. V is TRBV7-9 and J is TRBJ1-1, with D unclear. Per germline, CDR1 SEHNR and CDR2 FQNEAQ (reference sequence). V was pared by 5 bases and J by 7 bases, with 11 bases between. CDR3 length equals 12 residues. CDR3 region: CASSPEGREAFF. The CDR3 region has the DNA TGTGCCAGCAGCCCCGAAGGGCGTGAAGCTTTCTTT. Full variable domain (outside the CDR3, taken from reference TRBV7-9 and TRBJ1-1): DTGVSQNPRHKITKRGQNVTFRCDPISEHNRLYWYRQTLGQGPEFLTYFQNEAQLEKSRLLSDRFSAERPKGSFSTLEIQRTEQGDSAMYLCASSPEGREAFFGQGTRLTVV.

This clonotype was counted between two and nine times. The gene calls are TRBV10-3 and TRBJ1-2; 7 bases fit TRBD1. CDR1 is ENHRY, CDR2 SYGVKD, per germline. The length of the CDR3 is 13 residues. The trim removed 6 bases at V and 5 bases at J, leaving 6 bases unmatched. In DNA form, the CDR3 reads TGTGCCATCAGCGTCGGGACAGCGTATGGCTACACCTTC. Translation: CAISVGTAYGYTF.

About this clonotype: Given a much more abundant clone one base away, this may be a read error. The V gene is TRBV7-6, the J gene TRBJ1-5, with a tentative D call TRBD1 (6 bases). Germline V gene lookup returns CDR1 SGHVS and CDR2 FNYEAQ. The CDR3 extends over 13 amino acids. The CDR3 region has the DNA TGTGCTAGCAGCCAGGGGATTAATCAGCACCAGCATTTT. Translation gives CASSQGINQHQHF.

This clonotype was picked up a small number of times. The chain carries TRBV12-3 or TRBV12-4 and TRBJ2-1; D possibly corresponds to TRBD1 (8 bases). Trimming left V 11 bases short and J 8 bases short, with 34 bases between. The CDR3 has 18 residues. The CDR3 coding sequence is TGTGCCTCAAAGACAGGGGCATGGTGGGAGGGCCGGGGGCATGAGCAGTTCTTC. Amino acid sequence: CASKTGAWWEGRGHEQFF.

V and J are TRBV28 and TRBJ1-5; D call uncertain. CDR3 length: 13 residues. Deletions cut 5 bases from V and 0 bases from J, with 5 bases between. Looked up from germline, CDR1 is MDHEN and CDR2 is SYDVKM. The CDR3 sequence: CASSDPSNQPQHF. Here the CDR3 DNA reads TGTGCCAGCAGTGATCCTAGCAATCAGCCCCAGCATTTT.

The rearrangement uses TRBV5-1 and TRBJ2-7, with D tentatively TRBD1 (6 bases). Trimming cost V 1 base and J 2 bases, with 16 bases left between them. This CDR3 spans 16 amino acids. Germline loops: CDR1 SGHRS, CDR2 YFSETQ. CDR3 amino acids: CASSLLQGLGPYEQYF. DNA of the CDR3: TGCGCCAGCAGCTTGTTGCAGGGGTTGGGTCCCTACGAGCAGTACTTC. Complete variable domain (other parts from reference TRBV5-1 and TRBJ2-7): KAGVTQTPRYLIKTRGQQVTLSCSPISGHRSVSWYQQTPGQGLQFLFEYFSETQRNKGNFPGRFSGRQFSNSRSEMNVSTLELGDSALYLCASSLLQGLGPYEQYFGPGTRLTVT.

The CDR3 coding sequence is TGCAGTGCCACAGAAGAGACCCAGTACTTC. The encoded protein is CSATEETQYF. The chain recombines TRBV20-1 with TRBJ2-5; D gene uncertain. CDR1 DFQATT and CDR2 SNEGSKA come from the germline V gene (reference sequence). Trimming shortened V by 6 bases and J by 3 bases, and 5 bases separated the two germline ends. The CDR3 spans 10 residues.

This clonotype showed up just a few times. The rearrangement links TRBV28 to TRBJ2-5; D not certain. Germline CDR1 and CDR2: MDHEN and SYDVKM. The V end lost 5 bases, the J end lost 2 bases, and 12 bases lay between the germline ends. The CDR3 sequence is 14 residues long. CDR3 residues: CASSGEFNQETQYF. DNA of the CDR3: TGTGCCAGCAGTGGAGAATTCAATCAAGAGACCCAGTACTTC.